The rows below give T cell receptor beta chains drawn from one sample of a study of blood T cell repertoires in COVID-19. Sequencing was performed with immunoSEQ multiplex PCR; in TCRdb, only in-frame clones are kept and a portion is missing. The sample holds under 350,000 clones, around nine tenths seen once. The specimen was PBMCs or T cells enriched from blood (not recorded which). The source is a woman under 30 who had recovered from COVID-19. CDR3s include the opening cysteine and the closing phenylalanine or tryptophan. Fields, in order: clone size, J gene, V gene, D gene, CDR3 protein, CDR3 DNA. D genes are given only for firm matches. Clone size is given for some rows only: seen once, a few or many times, or a class if the clone is expanded.

abundance: NA
j_gene: TRBJ2-7
v_gene: TRBV29-1
d_gene: TRBD1
CDR3aa: CSVAGTGGAEQYF
CDR3nt: TGCAGCGTCGCCGGGACAGGGGGCGCCGAGCAGTACTTC

abundance: few
j_gene: TRBJ1-2
v_gene: TRBV7-9
d_gene: NA
CDR3aa: CASSLGTEFLDGYTF
CDR3nt: TGTGCCAGCAGCTTAGGGACAGAATTTCTGGATGGCTACACCTTC

abundance: NA
j_gene: TRBJ2-3
v_gene: TRBV10-1
d_gene: NA
CDR3aa: CASSDSIGDRDTQYF
CDR3nt: TGCGCCAGCAGTGATAGTATCGGGGATAGAGATACGCAGTATTTT

abundance: NA
j_gene: TRBJ2-2
v_gene: TRBV27
d_gene: NA
CDR3aa: CASSLWGQSTGELFF
CDR3nt: TGTGCCAGCAGTTTATGGGGGCAGAGCACCGGGGAGCTGTTTTTT

abundance: NA
j_gene: TRBJ2-1
v_gene: TRBV7-3
d_gene: TRBD1
CDR3aa: CASTKGTGGDNEQFF
CDR3nt: TGTGCCAGCACCAAAGGGACAGGGGGGGACAATGAGCAGTTCTTC

abundance: NA
j_gene: TRBJ1-3
v_gene: TRBV19
d_gene: TRBD1
CDR3aa: CASRPTGGSAGNTIYF
CDR3nt: TGTGCCAGTAGACCGACAGGGGGCTCTGCCGGAAACACCATATATTTT

abundance: NA
j_gene: TRBJ2-1
v_gene: TRBV9
d_gene: TRBD2
CDR3aa: CASSFPREGFNNEQFF
CDR3nt: TGTGCCAGCAGCTTCCCTCGGGAGGGCTTCAACAATGAGCAGTTCTTC

abundance: NA
j_gene: TRBJ2-1
v_gene: TRBV28
d_gene: TRBD1
CDR3aa: CASSLWGQGTNNEQFF
CDR3nt: TGTGCCAGCAGTTTATGGGGACAGGGAACCAACAATGAGCAGTTCTTC

abundance: NA
j_gene: TRBJ2-7
v_gene: TRBV18
d_gene: NA
CDR3aa: CASSINSYEQYF
CDR3nt: TGTGCCAGCTCAATTAACTCCTACGAGCAGTACTTC

abundance: NA
j_gene: TRBJ1-4
v_gene: TRBV5-1
d_gene: NA
CDR3aa: CASSPGGGLNEKLFF
CDR3nt: TGCGCCAGCAGCCCGGGCGGGGGTTTAAATGAAAAACTGTTTTTT

abundance: NA
j_gene: TRBJ1-2
v_gene: TRBV28
d_gene: TRBD1
CDR3aa: CASSSPGQNMNYGYTF
CDR3nt: TGTGCCAGCTCAAGTCCGGGACAGAACATGAACTATGGCTACACCTTC

abundance: NA
j_gene: TRBJ1-1
v_gene: TRBV3-1/TRBV3-2
d_gene: NA
CDR3aa: CASSSVRSTEAFF
CDR3nt: TGTGCCAGCAGCTCCGTGCGGAGCACTGAAGCTTTCTTT

abundance: NA
j_gene: TRBJ2-7
v_gene: TRBV4-1
d_gene: NA
CDR3aa: CASSQDGRGSREQYF
CDR3nt: TGCGCCAGCAGCCAAGATGGGCGGGGTTCGCGCGAGCAGTACTTC

abundance: NA
j_gene: TRBJ1-5
v_gene: TRBV7-9
d_gene: NA
CDR3aa: CASSFLGNQPQHF
CDR3nt: TGTGCCAGCAGCTTCCTAGGCAATCAGCCCCAGCATTTT

abundance: NA
j_gene: TRBJ2-7
v_gene: TRBV7-2
d_gene: NA
CDR3aa: CASSLVRYEQYF
CDR3nt: TGTGCCAGCAGCTTAGTGCGCTACGAGCAGTACTTC

abundance: NA
j_gene: TRBJ2-5
v_gene: TRBV4-1
d_gene: TRBD1
CDR3aa: CASSQERDRDQTQYF
CDR3nt: TGCGCCAGCAGCCAAGAACGGGACAGGGATCAGACCCAGTACTTC

abundance: NA
j_gene: TRBJ2-7
v_gene: TRBV5-8
d_gene: NA
CDR3aa: CASNRLRRLSYEQYF
CDR3nt: TGTGCCAGCAACCGGTTGCGCAGGTTGTCCTACGAGCAGTACTTC

abundance: NA
j_gene: TRBJ1-1
v_gene: TRBV13
d_gene: NA
CDR3aa: CASSSQGYLNTEAFF
CDR3nt: TGTGCCAGCAGCTCTCAGGGATATTTGAACACTGAAGCTTTCTTT

abundance: NA
j_gene: TRBJ2-7
v_gene: TRBV3-1/TRBV3-2
d_gene: NA
CDR3aa: CASSPTGGAYEQYF
CDR3nt: TGTGCCAGCAGCCCGACAGGTGGGGCCTACGAGCAGTACTTC

abundance: NA
j_gene: TRBJ2-1
v_gene: TRBV11-2
d_gene: TRBD2
CDR3aa: CASRPRPGLVDNEQFF
CDR3nt: TGTGCCAGCAGACCTAGGCCGGGACTAGTCGACAATGAGCAGTTCTTC

abundance: NA
j_gene: TRBJ2-1
v_gene: TRBV10-2
d_gene: TRBD2
CDR3aa: CASRKRLAGLNNEQFF
CDR3nt: TGCGCCAGCAGGAAAAGACTAGCGGGACTAAACAATGAGCAGTTCTTC

abundance: NA
j_gene: TRBJ2-7
v_gene: TRBV15
d_gene: NA
CDR3aa: CATSRAGQGYEQYF
CDR3nt: TGTGCCACCAGCAGAGCAGGGCAGGGCTACGAGCAGTACTTC

abundance: NA
j_gene: TRBJ2-1
v_gene: TRBV29-1
d_gene: TRBD2
CDR3aa: CSVSTSGEGGEQFF
CDR3nt: TGCAGCGTATCAACTAGCGGGGAAGGAGGTGAGCAGTTCTTC

abundance: NA
j_gene: TRBJ2-2
v_gene: TRBV5-3
d_gene: NA
CDR3aa: CARSRRANTGELFF
CDR3nt: TGTGCCAGAAGCCGACGGGCGAACACCGGGGAGCTGTTTTTT

abundance: NA
j_gene: TRBJ1-1
v_gene: TRBV7-6
d_gene: TRBD1
CDR3aa: CASSLALSQGDGPEGAFF
CDR3nt: TGTGCCAGCAGCTTAGCGTTGAGTCAGGGGGATGGACCCGAAGGGGCTTTCTTT

abundance: NA
j_gene: TRBJ2-7
v_gene: TRBV27
d_gene: TRBD1
CDR3aa: CASSLLGTGDEQYF
CDR3nt: TGTGCCAGCAGTTTATTGGGGACAGGGGACGAGCAGTACTTC

abundance: NA
j_gene: TRBJ1-2
v_gene: TRBV27
d_gene: NA
CDR3aa: CASSSGSYGYTF
CDR3nt: TGTGCCAGCAGTTCAGGGTCCTATGGCTACACCTTC

abundance: NA
j_gene: TRBJ1-1
v_gene: TRBV6-5
d_gene: NA
CDR3aa: CASSLLEGTEAFF
CDR3nt: TGTGCCAGCAGTCTTTTGGAGGGCACTGAAGCTTTCTTT

abundance: few
j_gene: TRBJ2-2
v_gene: TRBV11-3
d_gene: TRBD2
CDR3aa: CASSSNPRTSPSRAGELFF
CDR3nt: TGTGCCAGCAGCAGCAACCCGAGGACTAGCCCGTCGAGGGCCGGGGAGCTGTTTTTT

abundance: NA
j_gene: TRBJ2-5
v_gene: TRBV5-4
d_gene: TRBD1
CDR3aa: CASSPTDRGLETQYF
CDR3nt: TGTGCCAGCAGCCCGACCGACAGGGGGCTAGAGACCCAGTACTTC

abundance: NA
j_gene: TRBJ1-6
v_gene: TRBV13
d_gene: NA
CDR3aa: CASSLGTAYNSPLHF
CDR3nt: TGTGCCAGCAGCTTAGGGACAGCTTATAATTCACCCCTCCACTTT

abundance: NA
j_gene: TRBJ2-7
v_gene: TRBV2
d_gene: TRBD2
CDR3aa: CASGGAGAREQYF
CDR3nt: TGTGCCAGCGGGGGAGCGGGGGCGAGGGAGCAGTACTTC

abundance: NA
j_gene: TRBJ2-1
v_gene: TRBV27
d_gene: NA
CDR3aa: CASSFPGLTTFF
CDR3nt: TGTGCCAGCAGTTTTCCGGGACTCACCACTTTCTTC

abundance: once
j_gene: TRBJ2-1
v_gene: TRBV12-3/TRBV12-4
d_gene: TRBD1
CDR3aa: CASRSGGAEQFF
CDR3nt: TGTGCCAGCAGGTCAGGGGGCGCGGAGCAGTTCTTC

abundance: NA
j_gene: TRBJ2-1
v_gene: TRBV18
d_gene: TRBD2
CDR3aa: CASSPRLAGQSSYNEQFF
CDR3nt: TGTGCCAGCTCACCCCGACTAGCGGGGCAGAGCTCCTACAATGAGCAGTTCTTC

abundance: once
j_gene: TRBJ1-5
v_gene: TRBV27
d_gene: NA
CDR3aa: CASSPARTAGQPQHF
CDR3nt: TGTGCCAGCAGTCCCGCGCGGACCGCGGGGCAGCCCCAGCATTTT

abundance: NA
j_gene: TRBJ1-2
v_gene: TRBV14
d_gene: NA
CDR3aa: CASSQGRGRFYGYTF
CDR3nt: TGTGCCAGCAGCCAAGGGCGGGGCAGGTTCTATGGCTACACCTTC

abundance: NA
j_gene: TRBJ2-1
v_gene: TRBV10-1
d_gene: TRBD2
CDR3aa: CASSEMGLAGAANEQFF
CDR3nt: TGCGCCAGCAGTGAGATGGGACTAGCGGGAGCCGCCAATGAGCAGTTCTTC

abundance: NA
j_gene: TRBJ2-7
v_gene: TRBV10-3
d_gene: NA
CDR3aa: CASSGKNRDEQYF
CDR3nt: TGTGCCTCTTCCGGGAAAAACCGGGACGAGCAGTACTTC

abundance: NA
j_gene: TRBJ1-1
v_gene: TRBV5-1
d_gene: TRBD1
CDR3aa: CASSPGGQGMNTEAFF
CDR3nt: TGCGCCAGCAGCCCGGGGGGACAGGGGATGAACACTGAAGCTTTCTTT

abundance: NA
j_gene: TRBJ2-4
v_gene: TRBV7-2
d_gene: TRBD1
CDR3aa: CASSHTGQTKNIQYF
CDR3nt: TGTGCCAGCAGCCACACGGGACAGACCAAAAACATTCAGTACTTC

abundance: NA
j_gene: TRBJ2-3
v_gene: TRBV27
d_gene: NA
CDR3aa: CASSPSADTQYF
CDR3nt: TGTGCCAGCAGCCCTAGTGCGGATACGCAGTATTTT

abundance: NA
j_gene: TRBJ1-5
v_gene: TRBV7-9
d_gene: TRBD1
CDR3aa: CASSLGQGLNQPQHF
CDR3nt: TGTGCCAGCAGCTTAGGACAGGGGCTAAATCAGCCCCAGCATTTT

abundance: NA
j_gene: TRBJ2-7
v_gene: TRBV5-1
d_gene: TRBD2
CDR3aa: CASSLEGLAEYEQYF
CDR3nt: TGCGCCAGCAGCTTGGAGGGACTAGCGGAATACGAGCAGTACTTC

abundance: few
j_gene: TRBJ2-1
v_gene: TRBV27
d_gene: TRBD2
CDR3aa: CASSSHLAADYNEQFF
CDR3nt: TGTGCCAGCAGTTCACACCTAGCGGCCGATTACAATGAGCAGTTCTTC

abundance: NA
j_gene: TRBJ2-1
v_gene: TRBV11-2
d_gene: NA
CDR3aa: CASSLVVQRAEQFF
CDR3nt: TGTGCCAGCAGCTTAGTGGTTCAGCGGGCAGAGCAGTTCTTC

abundance: NA
j_gene: TRBJ2-7
v_gene: TRBV30
d_gene: NA
CDR3aa: CAWSSQGSYEQYF
CDR3nt: TGTGCCTGGAGTTCCCAGGGAAGCTACGAGCAGTACTTC

abundance: NA
j_gene: TRBJ2-7
v_gene: TRBV18
d_gene: TRBD1
CDR3aa: CASSPTGTSSYEQYF
CDR3nt: TGTGCCAGCTCTCCGACAGGGACCTCTTCCTACGAGCAGTACTTC

abundance: NA
j_gene: TRBJ2-5
v_gene: TRBV3-1/TRBV3-2
d_gene: TRBD2
CDR3aa: CASSPGLATNAAETQYF
CDR3nt: TGTGCCAGCAGCCCGGGACTAGCGACAAACGCCGCCGAGACCCAGTACTTC

abundance: NA
j_gene: TRBJ2-3
v_gene: TRBV4-2
d_gene: TRBD2
CDR3aa: CASSQGTSGPTDTQYF
CDR3nt: TGTGCCAGCAGCCAGGGGACTAGCGGACCCACAGATACGCAGTATTTT

abundance: NA
j_gene: TRBJ2-1
v_gene: TRBV6-1
d_gene: TRBD2
CDR3aa: CASSDSPGLAGGEQFF
CDR3nt: TGTGCCAGCAGTGATTCACCGGGACTAGCGGGTGGTGAGCAGTTCTTC

abundance: NA
j_gene: TRBJ1-5
v_gene: TRBV10-3
d_gene: NA
CDR3aa: CAISDGGTAGQPQHF
CDR3nt: TGTGCCATCAGTGACGGGGGGACTGCCGGCCAGCCCCAGCATTTT

abundance: NA
j_gene: TRBJ1-1
v_gene: TRBV2
d_gene: NA
CDR3aa: CASSEAGYTEAFF
CDR3nt: TGTGCCAGCAGTGAGGCGGGTTACACTGAAGCTTTCTTT

abundance: few
j_gene: TRBJ2-3
v_gene: TRBV19
d_gene: NA
CDR3aa: CASSIPGPGTDTQYF
CDR3nt: TGTGCCAGTAGTATACCGGGTCCGGGCACAGATACGCAGTATTTT